The present entry profiles one TCR beta chain with its context. Its cognate antigen is unknown. The data originate from a study of OX40 agonist ivuxolimab in advanced cancers. Overall study: Age averaged 60 years (range roughly 23 to 79), and 82.7% were male. Prior anti-PD-1, anti-PD-L1 or anti-CTLA-4 therapy was allowed; roughly 40% had some. The study's findings and limits: Some nonresponders likewise displayed low normalized T-cell clonal expansion.

Here immunoSEQ multiplex PCR was the method, and the copy in TCRdb shows in-frame clones only, minus some. The table includes tens of thousands of clones, around 85% detected once. The germline V gene has CDR1 SGHTA and CDR2 FQGNSA. V lost 5 bases and J 3 bases, leaving 20 bases between the germline ends. The CDR3 extends over 17 amino acids. The TCR comes from an adult with an advanced solid tumor such as melanoma, head and neck, liver or kidney cancer. This specimen consisted of CD4+ or CD8+ T cells sorted from blood, obtained in a trial of the OX40 agonist ivuxolimab. The genes are TRBV7-2 and TRBJ2-1, with D maybe TRBD2 (6 bases). CDR3 region: CASSSIAVEGFYNEQFF. Written as DNA, the CDR3 is TGTGCCAGCAGCAGTATAGCGGTAGAGGGCTTCTACAATGAGCAGTTCTTC.